Listed below are T cell receptor beta chains from one sample, sequenced in a study of blood T cell repertoires in COVID-19. The table came from immunoSEQ multiplex PCR; TCRdb's copy has only in-frame clones and leaves some out. Among about 150,000 clones listed, just under 85% were seen once. Sequenced input: peripheral blood. The origin of the receptors is a woman aged 40 to 50 with active or convalescent COVID-19. The conserved cysteine and the conserved F or W are not part of the CDR3 here. Each record gives: J gene, V gene, CDR3 protein.

>TRBJ1-2|TRBV4-3
ASSQDDRTGSNYGYT
>TRBJ1-4|TRBV28
ASSLSFSRQGISKGKLF
>TRBJ1-3|TRBV11-2
ASSPRQSPGNTIY
>TRBJ2-3|TRBV27
ASSLSGSGASTDTQY
>TRBJ2-7|TRBV28
ASSPQASYEQY
>TRBJ1-1|TRBV5-4
ASSGGGQRHTEAF
>TRBJ2-1|TRBV5-4
ASSLEGGTEQF
>TRBJ2-7|TRBV12-5
ASGLAGGTEQY
>TRBJ2-7|TRBV29-1
SVRLAGNEQY
>TRBJ1-3|TRBV18
ASSDMASGNTIY
>TRBJ2-3|TRBV4-1
ASSQGLAGGGGTDTQY
>TRBJ2-1|TRBV7-9
ASSLAGVDNEQF
>TRBJ2-7|TRBV4-1
ASSQNQGTYEQY
>TRBJ2-7|TRBV27
ASSLSPDTSSYEQY
>TRBJ1-4|TRBV27
ASSFSPQGRNEKLF
>TRBJ1-1|TRBV4-1
ASSHGPSPEAF
>TRBJ1-5|TRBV28
ASSLITSSGADNQPQH
>TRBJ2-7|TRBV19
ASSTSGTRQYEQY
>TRBJ1-6|TRBV6-5
ASRDAGAGNSPLH
>TRBJ1-2|TRBV5-4
ASSVGQGRGGYT
>TRBJ1-2|TRBV4-1
ASSQDSRIRQGDGYT
>TRBJ2-7|TRBV27
ASSRRWDQGGYEQY
>TRBJ1-2|TRBV19
ASTQTGGGGYT
>TRBJ1-6|TRBV19
ASSSPAARNSPLH
>TRBJ1-2|TRBV7-9
ASSRDRRGYGYT
>TRBJ2-4|TRBV15
ATSVPPGQQY
>TRBJ1-1|TRBV2
ASSEEGRGTEAF
>TRBJ2-7|TRBV19
ASSIGTAPTYEQY
>TRBJ2-5|TRBV7-9
ASSLWDSFQETQY
>TRBJ2-1|TRBV2
ASSEARQF
>TRBJ1-4|TRBV5-1
ASSAGQLNEKLF
>TRBJ1-1|TRBV7-2
ASSLASGTEAF
>TRBJ2-7|TRBV4-1
ASSHQTASPPNGQY
>TRBJ2-6|TRBV11-3
ASSGAGSGANVLT
>TRBJ2-7|TRBV18
ASSPGQGFDEQY
>TRBJ1-1|TRBV12-5
ASGLGPPRGTEAF
>TRBJ2-3|TRBV27
ASSFYVTSSGRGTDTQY